The sequence of this TCR beta chain was determined in a study of siplizumab effects on memory and regulatory T cells. Study-level findings and limits: Unstimulated subsets contained matches for only a minor fraction of alloreactive clones. Apparently key alloresponse contributors, naive T cells also seemed more diverse than memory cells.

Turning to this clone: The antigen is not known.

Assay: immunoSEQ multiplex PCR; the TCRdb copy retains only in-frame clones and omits some. This sample has some 96,000 clones, with 94% found just once. J gave up 0 bases and V 3 bases, and 11 bases lay outside the gene matches. This CDR3 comprises 18 residues. Germline-derived CDR1 and CDR2 are LNHNV and YYDKDF (reference sequence). The sequence was collected from a human donor in good health. The sequencing sample was made of non-Treg CD4+ T cells sorted from blood. The chain carries TRBV15 and TRBJ2-1; 7 positions agree with TRBD2. The CDR3 DNA reads as TGTGCCACCAGCAGGACAGACGTCGGACTAGTCTCCTACAATGAGCAGTTCTTC. It translates to CATSRTDVGLVSYNEQFF.